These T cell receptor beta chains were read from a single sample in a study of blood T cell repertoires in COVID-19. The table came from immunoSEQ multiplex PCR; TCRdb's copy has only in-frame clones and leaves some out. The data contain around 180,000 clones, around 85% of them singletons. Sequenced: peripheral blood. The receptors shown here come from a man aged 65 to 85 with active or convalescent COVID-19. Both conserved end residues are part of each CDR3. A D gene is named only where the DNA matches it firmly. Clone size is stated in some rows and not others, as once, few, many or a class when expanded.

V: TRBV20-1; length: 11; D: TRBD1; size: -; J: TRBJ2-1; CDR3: CSATDRVGQFF; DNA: TGCAGTGCCACAGACAGGGTCGGGCAGTTCTTC
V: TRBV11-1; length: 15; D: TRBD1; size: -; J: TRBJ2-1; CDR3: CASSLPGDRWVEQFF; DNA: TGTGCCAGCAGCTTACCTGGGGACAGGTGGGTGGAGCAGTTCTTC
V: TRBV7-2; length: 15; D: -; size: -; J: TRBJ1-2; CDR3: CASSQGTVLLYGYTF; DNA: TGTGCCAGCAGCCAGGGTACCGTTTTACTATATGGCTACACCTTC
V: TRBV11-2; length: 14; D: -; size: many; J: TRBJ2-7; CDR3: CASSSPRSSYEQYF; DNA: TGTGCCAGCAGCTCCCCGCGTAGCTCCTACGAGCAGTACTTC
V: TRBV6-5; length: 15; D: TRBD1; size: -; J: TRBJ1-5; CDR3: CASRGTVLSNQPQHF; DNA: TGTGCCAGCAGGGGGACAGTCCTTAGCAATCAGCCCCAGCATTTT
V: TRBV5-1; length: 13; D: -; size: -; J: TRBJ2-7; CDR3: CASSLGARYEQYF; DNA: TGCGCCAGCAGCTTGGGGGCCCGGTACGAGCAGTACTTC
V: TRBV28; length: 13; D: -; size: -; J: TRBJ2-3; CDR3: CASLGQFTDTQYF; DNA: TGTGCCAGCCTTGGACAGTTCACAGATACGCAGTATTTT
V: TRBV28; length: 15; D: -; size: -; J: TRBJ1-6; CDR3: CASSLLSVYNSPLHF; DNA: TGTGCCAGCAGTTTATTGTCGGTCTATAATTCACCCCTCCACTTT
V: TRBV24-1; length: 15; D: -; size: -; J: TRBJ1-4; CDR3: CATSDSGAGDEKLFF; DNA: TGTGCCACCAGTGATTCAGGGGCAGGGGATGAAAAACTGTTTTTT
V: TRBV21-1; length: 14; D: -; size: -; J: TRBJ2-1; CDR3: CASSKARADNEQFF; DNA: TGTGCCAGCAGCAAAGCACGTGCGGACAATGAGCAGTTCTTC
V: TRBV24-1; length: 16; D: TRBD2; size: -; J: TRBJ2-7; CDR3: CATSDRTSGTFYEQYF; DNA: TGTGCCACCAGTGATCGGACTAGCGGGACCTTCTACGAGCAGTACTTC
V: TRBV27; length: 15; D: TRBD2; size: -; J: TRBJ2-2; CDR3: CASSTSGGYTGELFF; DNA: TGTGCCAGTTCGACTAGCGGGGGGTACACCGGGGAGCTGTTTTTT
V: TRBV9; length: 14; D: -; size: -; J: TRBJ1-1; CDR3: CASSVSLGNTEAFF; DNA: TGTGCCAGCAGCGTGTCTCTAGGGAACACTGAAGCTTTCTTT
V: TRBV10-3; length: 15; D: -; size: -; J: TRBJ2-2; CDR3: CAISQGGQSTGELFF; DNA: TGTGCCATCAGTCAGGGGGGACAGAGCACCGGGGAGCTGTTTTTT
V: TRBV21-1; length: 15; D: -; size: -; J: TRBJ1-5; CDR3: CASSKDGGGNQPQHF; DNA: TGTGCCAGCAGCAAAGATGGAGGAGGCAATCAGCCCCAGCATTTT
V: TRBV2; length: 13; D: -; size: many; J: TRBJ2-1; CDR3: CASTRGHNDGQFF; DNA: TGTGCCAGCACCAGGGGCCACAATGACGGGCAGTTCTTC
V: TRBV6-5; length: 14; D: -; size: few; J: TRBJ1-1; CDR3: CASTKSKHLSEAFF; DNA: TGTGCCAGCACCAAAAGTAAGCATCTGTCTGAAGCTTTCTTT
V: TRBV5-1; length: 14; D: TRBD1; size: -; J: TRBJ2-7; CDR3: CASSLWDRSDEQYF; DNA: TGCGCCAGCAGCTTGTGGGACAGGTCTGACGAGCAGTACTTC
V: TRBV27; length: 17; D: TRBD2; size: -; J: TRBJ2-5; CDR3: CASSFQPSGGYQETQYF; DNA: TGTGCCAGCAGTTTTCAACCTAGCGGGGGTTACCAAGAGACCCAGTACTTC
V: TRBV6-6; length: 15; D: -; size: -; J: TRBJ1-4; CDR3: CASRGLGTSNEKLFF; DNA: TGTGCCAGCAGGGGGCTGGGGACTTCGAATGAAAAACTGTTTTTT
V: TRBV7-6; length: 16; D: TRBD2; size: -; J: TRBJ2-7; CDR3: CASSAGLAGDRYEQYF; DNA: TGTGCCAGCAGCGCAGGACTAGCGGGAGATCGGTACGAGCAGTACTTC
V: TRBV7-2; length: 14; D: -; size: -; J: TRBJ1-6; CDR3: CASGSAGSNSPLHF; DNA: TGTGCCAGCGGATCGGCGGGGTCAAATTCACCCCTCCACTTT
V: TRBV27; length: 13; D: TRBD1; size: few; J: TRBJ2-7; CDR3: CASPSGTGNEQYF; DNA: TGTGCCAGCCCCTCCGGGACAGGAAACGAGCAGTACTTC
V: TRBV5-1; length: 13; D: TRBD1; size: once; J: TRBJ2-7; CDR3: CASRGQGLYEQYF; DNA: TGCGCCAGCAGGGGACAGGGGCTCTACGAGCAGTACTTC
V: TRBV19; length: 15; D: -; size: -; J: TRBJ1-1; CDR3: CASSFRGAPNTEAFF; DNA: TGTGCCAGTAGTTTCAGGGGAGCCCCGAACACTGAAGCTTTCTTT
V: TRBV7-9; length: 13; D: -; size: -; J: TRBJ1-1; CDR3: CASSPLGGRRAFF; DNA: TGTGCCAGCAGCCCCTTGGGAGGCCGTCGTGCTTTCTTT
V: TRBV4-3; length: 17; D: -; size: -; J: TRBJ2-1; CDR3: CASSRSLTGVNYNEQFF; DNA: TGCGCCAGCAGCCGATCCCTGACGGGGGTTAACTACAATGAGCAGTTCTTC
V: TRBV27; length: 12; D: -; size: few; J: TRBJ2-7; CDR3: CASSFERQQQYF; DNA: TGTGCCAGCAGTTTCGAAAGACAGCAGCAGTACTTC
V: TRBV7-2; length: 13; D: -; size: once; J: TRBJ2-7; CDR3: CASSYQGLYEQYF; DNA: TGTGCCAGCAGTTATCAGGGTTTATACGAGCAGTACTTC
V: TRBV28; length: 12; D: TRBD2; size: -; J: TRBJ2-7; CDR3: CASSLRTSGWNF; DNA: TGTGCCAGCAGCTTGAGGACTAGCGGGTGGAACTTC
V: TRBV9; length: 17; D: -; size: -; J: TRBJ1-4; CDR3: CASSVEPGGRSNEKLFF; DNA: TGTGCCAGCAGCGTAGAGCCGGGGGGCCGAAGTAATGAAAAACTGTTTTTT